Following are 24 T cell receptor beta chains from one sample sequenced in a study of blood T cell repertoires in COVID-19. Sequencing used immunoSEQ multiplex PCR; TCRdb keeps in-frame clones, though not all of them. Seen here are roughly 230,000 clones, approximately 80% observed once, and the top ten hold approximately 30%. Sequenced input: peripheral blood. The receptor set was obtained from a middle-aged man with acute or convalescent COVID-19.

This rearrangement joins TRBV27 to TRBJ1-1; D is perhaps TRBD1 (5 bases). The CDR3 is 13 amino acids. Germline V gene sequence: CDR1 MNHEY, CDR2 SMNVEV (reference sequence). V shed 5 bases and J shed 6 bases, with 13 bases lying between them. CDR3 DNA sequence: TGTGCCAGCAGTCCGAAGGACAACGCTGAAGCTTTCTTT. Translation gives CASSPKDNAEAFF.

V gene TRBV14 combines with J gene TRBJ2-2; tentatively, D is TRBD1 (6 bases). Looked up from germline, CDR1 is SGHDN and CDR2 is FVKESK. This CDR3 is 17 amino acids long. The V and J ends lost 0 bases and 4 bases respectively, with 15 bases between them. CDR3 bases: TGTGCCAGCAGCCAAGATTATGGGACATTCGGCACCGGGGAGCTGTTTTTT. This gives the protein CASSQDYGTFGTGELFF.

The genes are TRBV20-1 and TRBJ2-3, with TRBD2 as a possible D gene (5 bases). The CDR3 sequence is 15 residues long. The ends were cut back, 3 bases at V and 0 bases at J, with 13 bases in the middle. Germline loops: CDR1 DFQATT, CDR2 SNEGSKA (reference sequence). The CDR3 DNA sequence: TGCAGTGCTAGTCCCTCCAGGACTAGCACAGATACGCAGTATTTT. Amino acids: CSASPSRTSTDTQYF.

The chain links TRBV7-2 to TRBJ2-3; 10 positions agree with TRBD2. After removal of 7 bases from V and 5 bases from J, the junction contained 6 bases not matched to a gene. The CDR3 has 14 amino acids. Germline V gene lookup returns CDR1 SGHTA and CDR2 FQGNSA. The CDR3: CASTLAGVRDTQYF. The CDR3 DNA reads as TGTGCCAGCACCCTAGCGGGAGTACGAGATACGCAGTATTTT.

V is TRBV28 and J is TRBJ2-1, with a tentative D call TRBD1 (6 bases). The CDR3 extends over 14 amino acids. Between the trimmed V and J ends, which lost 8 bases and 1 base, there was a span of 12 bases. Germline lookup yields CDR1 MDHEN and CDR2 SYDVKM. The DNA for the CDR3 is TGTGCCAGCCGAATACAGGGATCCTACAATGAGCAGTTCTTC. Protein sequence: CASRIQGSYNEQFF. The full variable domain, rest sourced from reference TRBV28 and TRBJ2-1, is DVKVTQSSRYLVKRTGEKVFLECVQDMDHENMFWYRQDPGLGLRLIYFSYDVKMKEKGDIPEGYSVSREKKERFSLILESASTNQTSMYLCASRIQGSYNEQFFGPGTRLTVL.

The chain carries TRBV18 and TRBJ2-2; D remains unclear. V was cut by 5 bases and J by 3 bases, with 13 bases left in between. The CDR3 runs to 15 residues. CDR1 and CDR2 (germline): KGHSH, LQKENI. The CDR3 sequence is CASSSPAGYTGELFF. The CDR3 nucleotides are TGTGCCAGCTCATCCCCGGCAGGCTACACCGGGGAGCTGTTTTTT. The variable domain in full, with the rest retrieved from reference TRBV18 and TRBJ2-2, is NAGVMQNPRHLVRRRGQEARLRCSPMKGHSHVYWYRQLPEEGLKFMVYLQKENIIDESGMPKERFSAEFPKEGPSILRIQQVVRGDSAAYFCASSSPAGYTGELFFGEGSRLTVL.

Worth noting for this clone: The identical CDR3 is also encoded by other nucleotide sequences in the sample. The V gene is TRBV9, the J gene TRBJ1-1; D gene uncertain. This CDR3 has 13 amino acids. Trimming took off 2 bases at V and 1 base at J, with 6 bases between the two ends. From germline, CDR1 is SGDLS and CDR2 YYNGEE. CDR3 DNA sequence: TGTGCCAGCAGCGTCAGACAGAACACTGAAGCTTTCTTT. Amino acids: CASSVRQNTEAFF.

The chain links TRBV6-6 to TRBJ2-7; 10 bases line up with TRBD1. Unmatched junction bases numbered 5, after V lost 5 bases and J lost 1 base. The CDR3 covers 15 residues. Germline loops: CDR1 MNHNY, CDR2 SVGAGI (reference sequence). This chain's CDR3 is CASSQPGQGSYEQYF. For the CDR3, the DNA is TGTGCCAGCAGTCAACCGGGACAGGGGTCCTACGAGCAGTACTTC.

V is TRBV9 and J is TRBJ2-3, with 7 positions matching TRBD2. Germline lookup yields CDR1 SGDLS and CDR2 YYNGEE. The CDR3 spans 16 residues. The V and J ends lost 0 bases and 1 base, in that order; junction bases with no gene match: 5. In DNA, the CDR3 is TGTGCCAGCAGCGTAGGGACGGGAGGCCGCACAGATACGCAGTATTTT. Protein product: CASSVGTGGRTDTQYF.

The chain couples TRBV5-3 to TRBJ2-1, with 12 nucleotides matching TRBD2. TRBV5-3 is assigned to the ORF class and has an uncertain function. The CDR3 covers 19 residues. V shed 4 bases, J shed 0 bases, and the junction held 11 bases outside the gene matches. The CDR3: CARSRGLAGSVFSYNEQFF. CDR3 sequence (DNA): TGTGCCAGAAGCCGCGGACTAGCGGGATCCGTATTCTCCTACAATGAGCAGTTCTTC.

This clone came up once. This sequence joins TRBV2 and TRBJ1-5; TRBD1 agrees at 7 bases. CDR1 and CDR2 (germline): SNHLY, FYNNEI. This CDR3 comprises 15 residues. Trimming removed 7 bases from V and 1 base from J; junction bases left unmatched: 7. CDR3 DNA: TGTGCCAGCACCCAAGGGACAGCCAGCAATCAGCCCCAGCATTTT. Amino acids: CASTQGTASNQPQHF.

This clone came up a few times. The V call is TRBV20-1, the J call TRBJ1-1; no definite D call. The CDR3 extends over 11 amino acids. V lost 1 base and J 11 bases, leaving 11 bases between the germline ends. CDR1 is DFQATT and CDR2 is SNEGSKA in the germline V gene (reference sequence). CDR3 region: CSARVEVTAFF. DNA of the CDR3: TGCAGTGCTAGAGTAGAGGTAACGGCTTTCTTT.

This chain connects TRBV7-2 to TRBJ2-1; D perhaps matches TRBD2 (5 bases). Germline CDR1 is SGHTA and CDR2 is FQGNSA. With 5 bases removed from V and 2 bases from J, the gap between germline ends came to 22 bases. The CDR3 contains 18 residues. DNA for the CDR3: TGTGCCAGCAGCCCATCTCGCAGCGGACCCACCCCCTACAATGAGCAGTTCTTC. Translation: CASSPSRSGPTPYNEQFF.

This clone was seen more than once but under ten times. This chain connects TRBV7-6 to TRBJ1-1; D perhaps matches TRBD1 (5 bases). The CDR3 is 13 residues long. The germline CDR1 and CDR2 sequences are SGHVS and FNYEAQ. The germline V and J ends were trimmed by 0 bases and 6 bases, with 8 bases remaining between them. CDR3 sequence: CASSLADKSEAFF. CDR3 DNA sequence: TGTGCCAGCAGCTTAGCGGACAAGTCTGAAGCTTTCTTT.

This clone was observed once. The chain recombines TRBV27 with TRBJ1-4, with TRBD1 as a possible D gene (5 bases). V was shortened by 7 bases and J by 5 bases, with 17 bases between the two germline ends. This CDR3 is 15 amino acids long. Germline CDR1 MNHEY, CDR2 SMNVEV (reference sequence). This CDR3 reads CASKRPGGWNEKLFF. Here the CDR3 DNA reads TGTGCCAGCAAGCGGCCCGGGGGGTGGAATGAAAAACTGTTTTTT.

The chain links TRBV4-1 to TRBJ2-5, with a tentative D call TRBD2 (5 bases). Trimming removed 0 bases from V and 1 base from J, with 12 bases in between. Germline CDR1 and CDR2: MGHRA and YSYEKL. The CDR3 is 16 residues long. DNA of the CDR3: TGCGCCAGCAGCCAAGATGAGGGCTACGGCCAAGAGACCCAGTACTTC. Amino acid sequence: CASSQDEGYGQETQYF.

The genes are TRBV2 and TRBJ1-4; tentatively, D is TRBD1 (5 bases). Looked up from germline, CDR1 is SNHLY and CDR2 is FYNNEI. The CDR3 is made up of 13 amino acids. Trimming left V 4 bases short and J 7 bases short, with 10 bases between. The DNA of the CDR3 is TGTGCCAGCAGTGCTGAGACAGCTGAAAAACTGTTTTTT. This gives the protein CASSAETAEKLFF.

The genes are TRBV27 and TRBJ1-1, with TRBD1 identical over 8 bases. The V and J ends lost 3 bases and 9 bases, in that order; junction bases with no gene match: 9. The CDR3 sequence is 14 residues long. Looked up from germline, CDR1 is MNHEY and CDR2 is SMNVEV (reference sequence). The CDR3 bases are TGTGCCAGCAGTTTTTCCAGACAGGGGCGCAAAGCTTTCTTT. Its protein product is CASSFSRQGRKAFF.

The J gene is TRBJ2-7, the V gene TRBV5-1, with 7 bases matching TRBD1. CDR3 length: 13 residues. Germline V gene lookup returns CDR1 SGHRS and CDR2 YFSETQ. V lost 5 bases, J lost 2 bases, and 4 bases stayed unmatched. CDR3: CASSRDSAYEQYF. The CDR3 DNA reads TGCGCCAGCAGTCGGGACAGCGCCTACGAGCAGTACTTC.

V gene TRBV6-4 combines with J gene TRBJ2-7; a weak D match, TRBD2 (5 bases). Germline V gene sequence: CDR1 MRHNA, CDR2 SNTAGT. The CDR3 covers 13 residues. The V end lost 3 bases, the J end lost 5 bases, and 11 bases lay between the germline ends. As DNA, the CDR3 is TGTGCCAGCAGTGATAAGCTCGGGAACGAGCAGTACTTC. Protein: CASSDKLGNEQYF.

V usage is TRBV27 and J usage is TRBJ2-3, with 10 bases lining up with TRBD2. Germline V lookup: CDR1 MNHEY, CDR2 SMNVEV (reference sequence). The CDR3 covers 16 residues. After removal of 2 bases from V and 2 bases from J, the junction contained 4 bases not matched to a gene. The CDR3 DNA is TGTGCCAGCAGTTTAAGAAGCGGGAGGGCCACAGATACGCAGTATTTT. The encoded protein is CASSLRSGRATDTQYF.

The genes are TRBV21-1 and TRBJ1-6; the table assigns TRBD1, which was not confirmed against the DNA. TRBV21-1 corresponds to a pseudogene. CDR3 size: 15 residues. The CDR3, as DNA: TGTGCCAGCAGCTACAGGGACAAAGAAAATTCACCCCTCCACTTT. Protein: CASSYRDKENSPLHF.

The rearrangement joins TRBV18 to TRBJ2-5; D ambiguous. This CDR3 is built from 14 residues. Trimming removed 6 bases at V and 5 bases at J, with 16 bases between. Germline V lookup: CDR1 KGHSH, CDR2 LQKENI. The CDR3 DNA is TGTGCCAGCTCGCCCACTTTGCTCCGGGAGACCCAGTACTTC. Translating gives CASSPTLLRETQYF.

The chain has TRBV30 and TRBJ2-2; a possible D gene is TRBD1 (6 bases). Germline CDR1 and CDR2: GTSNPN and SVGIG (reference sequence). There are 12 residues in the CDR3. With 2 bases removed from V and 6 bases from J, the gap between germline ends came to 7 bases. In nucleotides, the CDR3 is TGTGCCTGGAGTAAGGGGGCCGGGGAGCTGTTTTTT. Its translation: CAWSKGAGELFF.